This entry features one T cell receptor beta chain sequence. CDR1 is SGHRS, CDR2 YFSETQ, per germline. V was clipped by 1 base and J by 4 bases, with 11 bases between them. There are 14 residues in the CDR3. This sample was taken from a study of shared clonotypes between healthy human individuals. Generated by immunoSEQ multiplex PCR, the TCRdb table keeps only in-frame clones and is missing some. Seen here are some 2,500,000 clones, 90% to 95% observed once, and the top ten hold about 0.34%. The receptor was isolated from a man aged 18 to 30 in good health. Some clones in this sample may be carry-over from other donors' samples. The sequencing sample was made of naive CD4+ T cells from PBMCs. Subset indicated: CD45RA+ positively selected. The chain combines TRBV5-1 with TRBJ1-1, with unresolved D. The CDR3 DNA reads TGCGCCAGCAGCTTGTTGGGGTGGCCCACTGAAGCTTTCTTT. Its protein product is CASSLLGWPTEAFF.